Listed here are 21 T cell receptor beta chains from one sample, sequenced in a study of shared clonotypes between healthy human individuals. Method: immunoSEQ multiplex PCR; TCRdb's copy keeps in-frame clones and lacks some. The sample comprises 600,000 to 750,000 clones, 80% to 95% of which are singletons, and roughly 36% rests with the top ten. The sequenced sample consisted of memory CD8+ T cells from PBMCs. Subset indicated: CD45RO+ cells pooled with CCR7-negative TemRA cells. The receptors were sampled from a man aged 18 to 30 in good health. Some clones in this sample may be carry-over from other donors' samples.

A note on this clone: This specimen includes other DNA sequences encoding the same CDR3. The chain couples TRBV11-2 to TRBJ2-2; no definite D call. The CDR3 extends over 11 amino acids. From germline, CDR1 is SGHAT and CDR2 FQNNGV. Between the trimmed V and J ends, which lost 2 bases and 8 bases, there was a span of 3 bases. CDR3: CASSLSGELFF. The CDR3 nucleotides read TGTGCCAGCAGCTTATCTGGGGAGCTGTTTTTT.

The V and J genes are TRBV29-1 and TRBJ2-5; possibly TRBD2 for D (5 bases). The J call may be faulty, since TRBJ2-7 better matches the DNA end. The CDR3 has 11 amino acids. Germline CDR1 is SQVTM and CDR2 is ANQGSEA. CDR3 sequence: CSGRRGYEQYF. The CDR3 DNA sequence: TGCAGCGGCCGGAGAGGGTACGAGCAGTACTTC.

Turning to this clone: This sample includes further DNA sequences coding for the same CDR3. The V call is TRBV9, the J call TRBJ2-1, with 9 bases that match TRBD2. After removal of 4 bases from V and 1 base from J, the junction contained 3 bases not matched to a gene. This CDR3 comprises 15 residues. Germline-derived CDR1 and CDR2 are SGDLS and YYNGEE. CDR3 DNA sequence: TGTGCCAGCAGCACGAGCGGGAGGTCCTACAATGAGCAGTTCTTC. Its protein product is CASSTSGRSYNEQFF.

Notes on this clone: Other DNA sequences in this sample translate to the same CDR3. V is TRBV30 and J is TRBJ2-7, with 11 positions matching TRBD2. Trimming at V came to 0 bases and at J to 3 bases, leaving 1 base not matched to a gene. The CDR3 runs to 14 residues. The germline V gene has CDR1 GTSNPN and CDR2 SVGIG (reference sequence). In DNA form, the CDR3 reads TGTGCCTGGAGTGTACTAGCGGGAGACTACGAGCAGTACTTC. The encoded protein is CAWSVLAGDYEQYF. Complete variable domain (other parts from reference TRBV30 and TRBJ2-7): SQTIHQWPATLVQPVGSPLSLECTVEGTSNPNLYWYRQAAGRGLQLLFYSVGIGQISSEVPQNLSASRPQDRQFILSSKKLLLSDSGFYLCAWSVLAGDYEQYFGPGTRLTVT.

The chain joins TRBV27 to TRBJ1-5; 7 bases map to TRBD1. Germline loops: CDR1 MNHEY, CDR2 SMNVEV (reference sequence). The CDR3 has 13 residues. J was trimmed by 7 bases and V by 5 bases; bases with no gene match: 5. The CDR3 here is CASSPGGIQPQHF. CDR3 DNA sequence: TGTGCCAGCAGTCCAGGGGGGATACAGCCCCAGCATTTT.

V usage is TRBV11-2 and J usage is TRBJ2-6, with TRBD1 identical over 7 bases. The J segment lost 0 bases and the V segment lost 2 bases, leaving 7 bases of the junction unmatched. Germline V gives CDR1 SGHAT, CDR2 FQNNGV. This CDR3 comprises 18 residues. The CDR3 sequence is CASSLYGQDGSGANVLTF. CDR3 DNA sequence: TGTGCCAGCAGCTTATATGGACAGGATGGCTCTGGGGCCAACGTCCTGACTTTC.

The gene calls are TRBV4-3 and TRBJ1-4, with 7 bases fitting TRBD1. J lost 8 bases, V lost 6 bases, and 9 bases had no gene match. The CDR3 consists of 14 residues. The germline CDR1 and CDR2 sequences are LGHNA and YSLEER. The CDR3 region is CASRSRGAGEKLFF. CDR3 DNA: TGCGCCAGCAGGTCCAGGGGGGCGGGGGAAAAACTGTTTTTT.

The chain links TRBV9 to TRBJ2-1, with D perhaps TRBD2 (6 bases). Germline V CDR1 and CDR2: SGDLS, YYNGEE. The CDR3 is 15 amino acids. V was cut by 4 bases and J by 5 bases, with 16 bases left in between. CDR3 region: CASSPPTGSHNEQFF. The CDR3 DNA reads TGTGCCAGCAGCCCCCCAACCGGGAGCCACAATGAGCAGTTCTTC.

V usage is TRBV27 and J usage is TRBJ1-5; D unresolved. CDR3 length equals 15 residues. The V gene lost 0 bases and the J gene lost 5 bases, with 11 bases spanning the gap. In germline, CDR1 is MNHEY, CDR2 SMNVEV (reference sequence). Here the CDR3 DNA reads TGTGCCAGCAGTTTATCCCCCTCTGATGATCAGCCCCAGCATTTT. Its translation is CASSLSPSDDQPQHF.

This clone was recorded a few times. The chain recombines TRBV29-1 with TRBJ2-7; 8 bases line up with TRBD1. The junction had 6 bases not matched to a gene; V was cut back by 5 bases and J by 0 bases. The CDR3 has 14 amino acids. Germline loops: CDR1 SQVTM, CDR2 ANQGSEA. The CDR3 DNA reads TGCAGCGTTCTACGGACAGGGAGCTCCTACGAGCAGTACTTC. It is translated as CSVLRTGSSYEQYF.

V usage is TRBV10-3 and J usage is TRBJ2-3, with 14 bases lining up with TRBD2. The V gene's germline CDR1 is ENHRY and CDR2 SYGVKD. The CDR3 loop spans 18 amino acids. V lost 6 bases, J lost 1 base, and 9 bases stayed unmatched. The CDR3 DNA sequence: TGTGCCATCAGGAGGGGACTAGCGGGAGTATCCGGCACAGATACGCAGTATTTT. This sequence encodes CAIRRGLAGVSGTDTQYF.

This chain connects TRBV19 to TRBJ2-3; TRBD1 matches at 10 bases. After removal of 5 bases from V and 4 bases from J, the junction contained 3 bases not matched to a gene. The germline gives CDR1 LNHDA, CDR2 SQIVND (reference sequence). The CDR3 length is 14 residues. This chain's CDR3 is CASSDRGLADTQYF. As DNA, the CDR3 is TGTGCCAGTAGTGACAGGGGGCTGGCAGATACGCAGTATTTT.

The rearrangement links TRBV5-1 to TRBJ1-2; 10 bases agree with TRBD1. Germline loops: CDR1 SGHRS, CDR2 YFSETQ. The CDR3 loop spans 17 amino acids. The V segment lost 0 bases and the J segment 4 bases; nucleotides outside the gene matches: 9. CDR3 amino acids: CASSLGRQGARIYGYTF. The CDR3 DNA sequence: TGCGCCAGCAGCTTGGGGAGACAGGGGGCGCGAATCTATGGCTACACCTTC.

V is TRBV28 and J is TRBJ2-3, with D maybe TRBD2 (8 bases). The length of the CDR3 is 16 residues. CDR1 is MDHEN, CDR2 SYDVKM, per germline. V lost 3 bases and J lost 1, with 14 bases in between. The CDR3: CASSFNRGLGTDTQYF. The CDR3 bases are TGTGCCAGCAGTTTTAACAGGGGACTAGGCACAGATACGCAGTATTTT.

The chain carries TRBV27 and TRBJ2-7; no firm D call. CDR1 is MNHEY and CDR2 is SMNVEV in the germline V gene (reference sequence). CDR3 size: 15 residues. V lost 5 bases and J 0 bases, leaving 14 bases between the germline ends. CDR3 coding DNA: TGTGCCAGCAGTCCGGACGGTGCGAGCTCCTACGAGCAGTACTTC. Its translation: CASSPDGASSYEQYF.

This chain connects TRBV15 to TRBJ2-2; 8 bases line up with TRBD2. The germline CDR1 and CDR2 sequences are LNHNV and YYDKDF (reference sequence). The CDR3 loop spans 16 amino acids. V was pared by 5 bases and J by 2 bases, with 7 bases of the junction left unmatched. The CDR3 here is CATSPERETNTGELFF. The CDR3 bases are TGTGCCACCAGCCCAGAGCGGGAGACTAACACCGGGGAGCTGTTTTTT.

The chain joins TRBV11-2 to TRBJ1-2; 8 bases are shared with TRBD1. The V gene's germline CDR1 is SGHAT and CDR2 FQNNGV. The CDR3 runs 14 residues. The V gene end was trimmed by 5 bases and the J gene end by 3 bases; junction bases not matched to a gene: 5. CDR3 DNA: TGTGCCAGCAGCAGCGACAGGGGCTACTATGGCTACACCTTC. This codes for CASSSDRGYYGYTF.

Notes on this clone: This sample also contains other DNA sequences that code for the same CDR3. The CDR3 sequence is CASSLNGGAYEQYF. CDR3 in DNA: TGTGCCAGCAGTTTAAATGGCGGGGCCTACGAGCAGTACTTC. This chain connects TRBV27 to TRBJ2-7; D possibly corresponds to TRBD2 (6 bases). The CDR3 spans 14 residues. Germline CDR1 and CDR2: MNHEY and SMNVEV (reference sequence). The ends were cut back, 2 bases at V and 2 bases at J, with 10 bases in the middle.

V gene TRBV27 combines with J gene TRBJ2-3; 9 bases agree with TRBD2. Unmatched junction bases numbered 13, after V lost 5 bases and J lost 4 bases. This CDR3 has 17 amino acids. Germline CDR1 is MNHEY and CDR2 is SMNVEV (reference sequence). The CDR3 here is CASSQLKVAGVSDTQYF. The CDR3 DNA follows: TGTGCCAGCAGTCAACTCAAGGTAGCGGGAGTCTCAGATACGCAGTATTTT.

The V gene is TRBV4-1, the J gene TRBJ2-1; the D is unclear. CDR1 MGHRA and CDR2 YSYEKL come from the germline V gene. V lost 3 bases and J lost 10, with 13 bases in between. The CDR3 totals 13 residues. The CDR3 loop reads CASSQAALEEQFF. CDR3 in DNA: TGCGCCAGCAGCCAGGCTGCCCTCGAGGAGCAGTTCTTC.

The chain carries TRBV7-6 and TRBJ1-1, with D perhaps matching TRBD1 (5 bases). Germline V gene sequence: CDR1 SGHVS, CDR2 FNYEAQ. Trimming removed 5 bases from V and 1 base from J, with 14 bases in between. The CDR3 contains 15 residues. DNA for the CDR3: TGTGCCAGCAGCCCGGGGCTTGGGGGGAACACTGAAGCTTTCTTT. The encoded protein is CASSPGLGGNTEAFF.